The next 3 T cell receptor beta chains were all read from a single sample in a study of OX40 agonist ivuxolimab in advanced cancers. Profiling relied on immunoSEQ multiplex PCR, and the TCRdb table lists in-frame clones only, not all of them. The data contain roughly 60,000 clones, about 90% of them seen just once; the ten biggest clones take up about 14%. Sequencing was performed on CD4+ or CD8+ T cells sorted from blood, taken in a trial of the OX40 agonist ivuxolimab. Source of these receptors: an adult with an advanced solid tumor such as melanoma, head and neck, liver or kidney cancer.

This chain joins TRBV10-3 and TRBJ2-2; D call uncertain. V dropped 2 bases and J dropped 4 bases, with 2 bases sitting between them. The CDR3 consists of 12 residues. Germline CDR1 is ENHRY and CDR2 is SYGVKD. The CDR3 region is CAISEVTGELFF. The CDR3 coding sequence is TGTGCCATCAGTGAGGTCACCGGGGAGCTGTTTTTT.

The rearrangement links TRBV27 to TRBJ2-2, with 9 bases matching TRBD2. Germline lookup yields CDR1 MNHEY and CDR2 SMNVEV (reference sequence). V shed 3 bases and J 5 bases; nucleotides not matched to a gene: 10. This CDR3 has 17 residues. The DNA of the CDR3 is TGTGCCAGCAGTTTGGTCCCTAGCGGGACTAGAACCGGGGAGCTGTTTTTT. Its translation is CASSLVPSGTRTGELFF.

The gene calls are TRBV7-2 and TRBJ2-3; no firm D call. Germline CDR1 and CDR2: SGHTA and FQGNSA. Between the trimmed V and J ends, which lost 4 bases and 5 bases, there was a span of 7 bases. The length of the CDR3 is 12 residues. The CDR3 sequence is CASSSQLDTQYF. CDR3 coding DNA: TGTGCCAGCAGCTCCCAGTTAGATACGCAGTATTTT.